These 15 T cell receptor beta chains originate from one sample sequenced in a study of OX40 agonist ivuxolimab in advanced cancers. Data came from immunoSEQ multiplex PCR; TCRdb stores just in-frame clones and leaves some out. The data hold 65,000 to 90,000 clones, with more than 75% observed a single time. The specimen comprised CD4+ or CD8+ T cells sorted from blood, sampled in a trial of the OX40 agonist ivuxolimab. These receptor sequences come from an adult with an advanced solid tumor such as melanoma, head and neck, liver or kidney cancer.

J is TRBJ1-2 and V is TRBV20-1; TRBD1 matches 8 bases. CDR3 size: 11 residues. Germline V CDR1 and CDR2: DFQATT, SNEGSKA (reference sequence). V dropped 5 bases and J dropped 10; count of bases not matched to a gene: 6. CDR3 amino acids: CSARTGMTYTF. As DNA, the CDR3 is TGCAGTGCTCGGACAGGGATGACCTACACCTTC.

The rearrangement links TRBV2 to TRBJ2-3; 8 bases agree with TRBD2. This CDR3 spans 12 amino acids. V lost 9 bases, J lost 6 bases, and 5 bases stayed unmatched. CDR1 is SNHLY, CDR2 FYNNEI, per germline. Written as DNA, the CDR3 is TGTGCCAGTAGCGGGGTTGCGGATACGCAGTATTTT. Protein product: CASSGVADTQYF.

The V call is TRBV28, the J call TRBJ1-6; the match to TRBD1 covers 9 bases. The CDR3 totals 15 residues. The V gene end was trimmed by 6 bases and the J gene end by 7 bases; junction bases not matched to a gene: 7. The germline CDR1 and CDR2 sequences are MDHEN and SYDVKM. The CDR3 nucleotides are TGTGCCAGCAGGGGACAGGGTATGATAAATTCACCCCTCCACTTT. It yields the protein CASRGQGMINSPLHF.

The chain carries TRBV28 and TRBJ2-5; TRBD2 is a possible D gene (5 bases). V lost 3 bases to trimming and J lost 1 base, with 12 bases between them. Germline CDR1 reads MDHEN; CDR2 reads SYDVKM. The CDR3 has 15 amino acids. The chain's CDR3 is CASSFQAAGQETQYF. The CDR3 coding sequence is TGTGCCAGCAGTTTTCAAGCGGCGGGCCAAGAGACCCAGTACTTC.

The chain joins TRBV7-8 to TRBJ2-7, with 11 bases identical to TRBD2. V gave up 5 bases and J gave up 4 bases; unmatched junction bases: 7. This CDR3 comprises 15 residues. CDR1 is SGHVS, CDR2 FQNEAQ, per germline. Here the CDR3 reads CASSPASGGIYEQYF. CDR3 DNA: TGTGCCAGCAGCCCCGCTAGCGGGGGGATTTACGAGCAGTACTTC.

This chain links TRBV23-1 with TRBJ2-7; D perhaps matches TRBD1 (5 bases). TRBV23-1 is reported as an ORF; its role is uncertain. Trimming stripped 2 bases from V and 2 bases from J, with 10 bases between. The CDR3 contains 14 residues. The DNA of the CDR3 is TGCGCCAGCAGTCAAAGGACAAGGCCCTACGAGCAGTACTTC. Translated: CASSQRTRPYEQYF.

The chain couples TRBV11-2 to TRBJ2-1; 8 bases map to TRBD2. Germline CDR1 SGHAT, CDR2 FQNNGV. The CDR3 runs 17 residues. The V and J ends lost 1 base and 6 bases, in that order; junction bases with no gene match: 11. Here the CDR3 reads CASSLAYWVGGANEQFF. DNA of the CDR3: TGTGCCAGCAGCTTAGCATACTGGGTCGGGGGGGCCAATGAGCAGTTCTTC. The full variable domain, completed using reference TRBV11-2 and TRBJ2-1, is EAGVAQSPRYKIIEKRQSVAFWCNPISGHATLYWYQQILGQGPKLLIQFQNNGVVDDSQLPKDRFSAERLKGVDSTLKIQPAKLEDSAVYLCASSLAYWVGGANEQFFGPGTRLTVL.

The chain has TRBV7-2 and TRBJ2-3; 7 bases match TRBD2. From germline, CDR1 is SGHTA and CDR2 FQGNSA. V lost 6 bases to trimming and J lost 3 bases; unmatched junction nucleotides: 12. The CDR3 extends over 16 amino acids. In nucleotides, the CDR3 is TGTGCCAGCAGTAAACTGGCGGGGGTTGGGACAGATACGCAGTATTTT. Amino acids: CASSKLAGVGTDTQYF.

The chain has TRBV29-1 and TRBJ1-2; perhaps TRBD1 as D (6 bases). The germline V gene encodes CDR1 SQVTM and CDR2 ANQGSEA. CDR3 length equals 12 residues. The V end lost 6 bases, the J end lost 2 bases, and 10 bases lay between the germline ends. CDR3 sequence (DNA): TGCAGCGTCAGAAGGGGGAACTATGGCTACACCTTC. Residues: CSVRRGNYGYTF.

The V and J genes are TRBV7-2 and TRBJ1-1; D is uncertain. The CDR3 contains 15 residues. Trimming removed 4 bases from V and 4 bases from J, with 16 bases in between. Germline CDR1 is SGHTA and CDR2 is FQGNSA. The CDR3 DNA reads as TGTGCCAGCAGCTGGCGGGATCCGTCGGGCACTGAAGCTTTCTTT. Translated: CASSWRDPSGTEAFF.

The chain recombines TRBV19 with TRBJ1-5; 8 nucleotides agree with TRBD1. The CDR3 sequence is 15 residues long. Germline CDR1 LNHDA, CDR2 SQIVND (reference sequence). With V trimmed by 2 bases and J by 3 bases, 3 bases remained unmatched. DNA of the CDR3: TGTGCCAGTAGTATATCCAGGGGGCTCAATCAGCCCCAGCATTTT. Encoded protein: CASSISRGLNQPQHF.

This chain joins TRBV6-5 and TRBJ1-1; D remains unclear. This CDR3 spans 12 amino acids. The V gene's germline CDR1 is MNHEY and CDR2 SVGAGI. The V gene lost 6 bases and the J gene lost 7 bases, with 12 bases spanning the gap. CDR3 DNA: TGTGCCAGCAGACAGACCAAGGATGAAGCTTTCTTT. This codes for CASRQTKDEAFF.

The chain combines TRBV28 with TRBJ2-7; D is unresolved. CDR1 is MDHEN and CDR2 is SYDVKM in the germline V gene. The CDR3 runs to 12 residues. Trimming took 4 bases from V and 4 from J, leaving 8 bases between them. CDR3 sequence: CASSSNSYEQYF. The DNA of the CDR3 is TGTGCCAGCAGTTCAAATAGTTACGAGCAGTACTTC.

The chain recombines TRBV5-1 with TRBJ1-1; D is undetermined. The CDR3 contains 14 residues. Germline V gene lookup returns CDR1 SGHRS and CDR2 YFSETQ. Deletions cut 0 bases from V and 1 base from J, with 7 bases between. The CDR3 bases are TGCGCCAGCAGCTTGGTGTTACAGAACACTGAAGCTTTCTTT. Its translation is CASSLVLQNTEAFF.

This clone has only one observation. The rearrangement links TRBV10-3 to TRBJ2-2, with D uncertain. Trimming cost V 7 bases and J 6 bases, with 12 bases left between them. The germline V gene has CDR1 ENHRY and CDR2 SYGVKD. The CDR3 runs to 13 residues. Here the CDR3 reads CAITGAAAGELFF. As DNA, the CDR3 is TGTGCCATCACCGGAGCCGCAGCCGGGGAGCTGTTTTTT.